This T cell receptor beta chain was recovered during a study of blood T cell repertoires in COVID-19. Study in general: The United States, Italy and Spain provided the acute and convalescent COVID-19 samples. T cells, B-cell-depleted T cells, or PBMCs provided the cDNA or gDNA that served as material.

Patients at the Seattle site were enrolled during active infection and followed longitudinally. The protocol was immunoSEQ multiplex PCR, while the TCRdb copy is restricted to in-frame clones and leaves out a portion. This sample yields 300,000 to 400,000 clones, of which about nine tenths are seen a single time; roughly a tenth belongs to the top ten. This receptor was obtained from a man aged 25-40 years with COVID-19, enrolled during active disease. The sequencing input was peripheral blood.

Here the CDR3 DNA reads TGTGCCAGCAGCTTCGACAGGAAGGTTCAGCCCCAGCATTTT. It encodes CASSFDRKVQPQHF. V usage is TRBV6-5 and J usage is TRBJ1-5; maybe TRBD1 (6 bases). The CDR3 is 14 residues long. V shed 6 bases and J shed 6 bases, with 15 bases lying between them. From germline, CDR1 is MNHEY and CDR2 SVGAGI.